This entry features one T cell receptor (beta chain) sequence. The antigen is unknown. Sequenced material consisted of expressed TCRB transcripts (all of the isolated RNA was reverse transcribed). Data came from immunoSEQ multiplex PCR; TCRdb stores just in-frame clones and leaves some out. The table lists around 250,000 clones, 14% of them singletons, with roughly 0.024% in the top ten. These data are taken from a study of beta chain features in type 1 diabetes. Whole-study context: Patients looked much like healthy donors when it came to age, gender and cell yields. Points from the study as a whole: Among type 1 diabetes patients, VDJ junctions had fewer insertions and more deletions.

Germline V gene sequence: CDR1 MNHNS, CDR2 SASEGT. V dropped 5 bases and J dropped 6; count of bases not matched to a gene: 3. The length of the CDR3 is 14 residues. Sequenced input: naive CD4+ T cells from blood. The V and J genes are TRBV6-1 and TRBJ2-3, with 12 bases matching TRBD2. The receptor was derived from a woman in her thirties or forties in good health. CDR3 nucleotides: TGTGCCAGCAGTCTAGCGGGGGGGTTCGATACGCAGTATTTT. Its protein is CASSLAGGFDTQYF.